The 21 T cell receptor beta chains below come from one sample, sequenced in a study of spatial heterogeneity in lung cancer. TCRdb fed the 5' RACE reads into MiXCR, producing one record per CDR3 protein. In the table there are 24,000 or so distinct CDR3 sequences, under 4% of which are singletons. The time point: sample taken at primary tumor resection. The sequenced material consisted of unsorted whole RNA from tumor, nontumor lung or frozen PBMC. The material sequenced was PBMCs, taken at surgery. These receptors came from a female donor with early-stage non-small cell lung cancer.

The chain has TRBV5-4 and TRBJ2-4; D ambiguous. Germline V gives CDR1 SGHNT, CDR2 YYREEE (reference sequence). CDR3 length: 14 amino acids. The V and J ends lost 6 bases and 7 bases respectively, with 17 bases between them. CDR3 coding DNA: TGTGCCAGCAACTTAAGTGATAAGGTGAACATTCAGTACTTC. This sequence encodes CASNLSDKVNIQYF.

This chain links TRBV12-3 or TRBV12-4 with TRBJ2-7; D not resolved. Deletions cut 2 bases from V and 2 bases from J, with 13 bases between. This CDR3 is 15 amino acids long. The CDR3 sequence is CASSLRERRTYEQYF. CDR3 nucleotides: TGTGCCAGCAGTTTAAGGGAAAGGCGCACCTACGAGCAGTACTTC.

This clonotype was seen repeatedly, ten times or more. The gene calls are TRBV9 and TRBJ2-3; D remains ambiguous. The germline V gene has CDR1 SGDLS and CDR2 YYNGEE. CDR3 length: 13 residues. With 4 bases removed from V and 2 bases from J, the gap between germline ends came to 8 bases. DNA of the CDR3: TGTGCCAGCAGCCCCCACTACACAGATACGCAGTATTTT. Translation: CASSPHYTDTQYF.

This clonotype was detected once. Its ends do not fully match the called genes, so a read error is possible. The CDR3 DNA follows: TGTGCCAGTTGTATGGGGGTGGCACTTGAAGCTTTCTTT. Its protein product is CASCMGVALEAFF. The J gene is TRBJ1-1, the V gene TRBV19; tentatively, D is TRBD1 (5 bases). There are 13 residues in the CDR3. Germline assignment: CDR1 LNHDA and CDR2 SQIVND (reference sequence).

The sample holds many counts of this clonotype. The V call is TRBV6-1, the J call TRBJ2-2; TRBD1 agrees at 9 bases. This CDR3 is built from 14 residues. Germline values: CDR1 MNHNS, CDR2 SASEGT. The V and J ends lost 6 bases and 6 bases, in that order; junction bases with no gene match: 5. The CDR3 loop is CASRVQGASGELFF. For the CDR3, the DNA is TGTGCCAGCAGGGTACAGGGGGCGTCCGGGGAGCTGTTTTTT.

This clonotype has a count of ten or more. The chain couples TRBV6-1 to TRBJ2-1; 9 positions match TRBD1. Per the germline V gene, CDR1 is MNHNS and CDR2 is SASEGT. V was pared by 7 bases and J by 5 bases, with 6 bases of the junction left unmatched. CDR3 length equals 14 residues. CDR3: CASNRDRAHNEQFF. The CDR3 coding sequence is TGTGCCAGCAACCGGGACAGGGCCCACAATGAGCAGTTCTTC.

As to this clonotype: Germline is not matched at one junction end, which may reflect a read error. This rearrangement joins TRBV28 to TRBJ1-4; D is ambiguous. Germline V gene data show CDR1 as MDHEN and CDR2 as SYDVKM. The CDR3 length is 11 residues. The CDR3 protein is CANSLPEKLFF. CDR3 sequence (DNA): TGTGCCAACAGTCTCCCTGAAAAACTGTTTTTT.

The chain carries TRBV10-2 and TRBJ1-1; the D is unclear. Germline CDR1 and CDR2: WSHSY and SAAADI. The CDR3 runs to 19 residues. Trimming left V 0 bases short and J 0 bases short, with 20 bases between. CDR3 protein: CASSESLSSWRTMNTEAFF. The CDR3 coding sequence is TGCGCCAGCAGTGAGTCGTTATCGAGTTGGAGGACCATGAACACTGAAGCTTTCTTT.

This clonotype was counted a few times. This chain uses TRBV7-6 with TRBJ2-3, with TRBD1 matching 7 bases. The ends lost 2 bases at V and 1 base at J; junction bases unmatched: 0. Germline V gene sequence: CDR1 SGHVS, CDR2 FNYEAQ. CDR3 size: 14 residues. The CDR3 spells CASSLTGGTDTQYF. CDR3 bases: TGTGCCAGCAGCTTAACAGGGGGCACAGATACGCAGTATTTT.

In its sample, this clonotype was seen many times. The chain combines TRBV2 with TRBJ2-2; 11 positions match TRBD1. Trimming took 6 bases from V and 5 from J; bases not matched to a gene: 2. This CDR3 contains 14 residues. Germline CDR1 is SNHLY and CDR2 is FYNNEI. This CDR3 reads CASRGTGGTGELFF. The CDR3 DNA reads TGTGCCAGCAGAGGGACAGGGGGAACCGGGGAGCTGTTTTTT.

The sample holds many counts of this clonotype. The DNA for the CDR3 is TGTGCCAGTCTGGGGGCTGACTATGGCTACACCTTC. Protein product: CASLGADYGYTF. The rearrangement joins TRBV6-5 to TRBJ1-2; tentative D call: TRBD1 (6 bases). Per germline, CDR1 MNHEY and CDR2 SVGAGI. There are 12 residues in the CDR3. Trimming removed 9 bases at V and 3 bases at J, with 11 bases between.

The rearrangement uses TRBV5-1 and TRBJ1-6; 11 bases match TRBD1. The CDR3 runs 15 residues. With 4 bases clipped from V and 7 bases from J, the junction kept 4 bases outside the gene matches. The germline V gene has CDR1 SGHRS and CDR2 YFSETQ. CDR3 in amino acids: CASSKGTGGNSPLHF. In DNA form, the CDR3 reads TGCGCCAGCAGCAAAGGGACAGGGGGGAATTCACCCCTCCACTTT.

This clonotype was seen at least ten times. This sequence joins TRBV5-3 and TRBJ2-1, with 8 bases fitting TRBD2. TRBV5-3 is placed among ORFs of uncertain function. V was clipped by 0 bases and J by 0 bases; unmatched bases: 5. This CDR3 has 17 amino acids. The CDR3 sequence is CARSLGCGRSSYNEQFF. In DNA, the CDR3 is TGTGCCAGAAGCTTGGGTTGCGGGAGGTCCTCCTACAATGAGCAGTTCTTC.

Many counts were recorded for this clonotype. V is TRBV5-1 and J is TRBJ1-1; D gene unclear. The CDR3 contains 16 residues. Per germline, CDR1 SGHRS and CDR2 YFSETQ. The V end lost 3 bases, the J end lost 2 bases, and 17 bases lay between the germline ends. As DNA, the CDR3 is TGCGCCAGCAGCTCCGTAGGGCGATCTCTCAACACTGAAGCTTTCTTT. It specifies CASSSVGRSLNTEAFF. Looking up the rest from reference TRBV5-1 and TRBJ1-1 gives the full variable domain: KAGVTQTPRYLIKTRGQQVTLSCSPISGHRSVSWYQQTPGQGLQFLFEYFSETQRNKGNFPGRFSGRQFSNSRSEMNVSTLELGDSALYLCASSSVGRSLNTEAFFGQGTRLTVV.

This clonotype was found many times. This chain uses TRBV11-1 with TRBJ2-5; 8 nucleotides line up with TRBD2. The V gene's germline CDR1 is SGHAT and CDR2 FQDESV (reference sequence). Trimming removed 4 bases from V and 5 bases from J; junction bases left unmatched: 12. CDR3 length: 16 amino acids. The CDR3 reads CASSSEGTRLVETQYF. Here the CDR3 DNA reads TGTGCCAGCAGCTCCGAGGGGACTAGGCTCGTGGAGACCCAGTACTTC.

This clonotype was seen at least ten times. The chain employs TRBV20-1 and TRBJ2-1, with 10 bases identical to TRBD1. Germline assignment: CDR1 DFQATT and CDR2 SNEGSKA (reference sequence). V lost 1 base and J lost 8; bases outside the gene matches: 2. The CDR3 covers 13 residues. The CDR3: CSARGTGGYEQFF. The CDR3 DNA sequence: TGCAGTGCTAGAGGGACAGGGGGGTATGAGCAGTTCTTC.

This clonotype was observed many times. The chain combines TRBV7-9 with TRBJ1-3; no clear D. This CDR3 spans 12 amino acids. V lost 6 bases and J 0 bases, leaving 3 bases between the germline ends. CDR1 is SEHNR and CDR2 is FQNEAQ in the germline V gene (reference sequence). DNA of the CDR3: TGTGCCAGCAGTGACTCTGGAAACACCATATATTTT. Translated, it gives CASSDSGNTIYF.

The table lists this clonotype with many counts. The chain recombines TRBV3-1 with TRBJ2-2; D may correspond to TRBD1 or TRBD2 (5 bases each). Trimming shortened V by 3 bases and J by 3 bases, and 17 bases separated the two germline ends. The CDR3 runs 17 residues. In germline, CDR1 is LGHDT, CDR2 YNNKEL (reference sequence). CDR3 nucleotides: TGTGCCAGCAGCCAGCTCAGGGACGAAGTTGACACCGGGGAGCTGTTTTTT. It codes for CASSQLRDEVDTGELFF.

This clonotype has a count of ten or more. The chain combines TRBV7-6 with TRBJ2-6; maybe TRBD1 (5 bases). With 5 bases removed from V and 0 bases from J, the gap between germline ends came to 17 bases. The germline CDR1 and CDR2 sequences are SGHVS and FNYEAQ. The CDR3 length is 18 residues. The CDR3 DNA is TGTGCCAGCAGCCCACACCCGCACAGGAACTCTGGGGCCAACGTCCTGACTTTC. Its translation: CASSPHPHRNSGANVLTF. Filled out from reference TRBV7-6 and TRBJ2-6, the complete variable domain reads GAGVSQSPRYKVTKRGQDVALRCDPISGHVSLYWYRQALGQGPEFLTYFNYEAQQDKSGLPNDRFSAERPEGSISTLTIQRTEQRDSAMYRCASSPHPHRNSGANVLTFGAGSRLTVL.

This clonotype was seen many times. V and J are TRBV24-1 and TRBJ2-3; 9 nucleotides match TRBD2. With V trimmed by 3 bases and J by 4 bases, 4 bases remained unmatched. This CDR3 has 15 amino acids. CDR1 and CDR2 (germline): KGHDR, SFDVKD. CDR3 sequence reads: CATSDKREVSDTQYF. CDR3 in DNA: TGTGCCACCAGTGATAAGCGGGAGGTGTCAGATACGCAGTATTTT.

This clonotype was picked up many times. DNA of the CDR3: TGCGCCAGCAGCCAAGATCTTTTCGGACTAGCGGCCACCGGGGAGCTGTTTTTT. Translating it yields CASSQDLFGLAATGELFF. This chain links TRBV4-1 with TRBJ2-2, with TRBD2 matching over 10 bases. The CDR3 covers 18 residues. The V segment lost 0 bases and the J segment 4 bases; nucleotides outside the gene matches: 8. Germline loops: CDR1 MGHRA, CDR2 YSYEKL.